The 26 T cell receptor beta chains listed next were all sequenced from one sample in a study of cytomegalovirus exposure and HLA in healthy donors. Clones were read by immunoSEQ multiplex PCR, and TCRdb kept only the in-frame ones, dropping some. This sample yields tens of thousands of clones, of which approximately 96% are seen a single time; just over 0.9% belongs to the top ten. Source material: PBMCs. These receptors all stem from a man younger than 30 in good health and CMV-seronegative.

This chain uses TRBV9 with TRBJ2-5, with TRBD2 as a possible D gene (5 bases). The V and J ends lost 0 bases and 10 bases respectively, with 16 bases between them. CDR1 is SGDLS, CDR2 YYNGEE, per germline. This CDR3 contains 14 residues. CDR3 amino acids: CASSVGSGREIQYF. In DNA form, the CDR3 reads TGTGCCAGCAGCGTAGGATCTGGTCGGGAAATCCAGTACTTC.

The chain couples TRBV18 to TRBJ2-3, with D unresolved. This CDR3 is 16 amino acids long. CDR1 and CDR2 (germline): KGHSH, LQKENI. Trimming stripped 4 bases from V and 4 bases from J, with 18 bases between. For the CDR3, the DNA is TGTGCCAGCTCACGAATTGGTAGTCGAATTGCAGATACGCAGTATTTT. This translates into CASSRIGSRIADTQYF.

The chain has TRBV9 and TRBJ2-3; D unresolved. The CDR3 contains 15 residues. V lost 0 bases and J 0 bases, leaving 8 bases between the germline ends. CDR1 is SGDLS and CDR2 is YYNGEE in the germline V gene. The CDR3 here is CASSVAGYSTDTQYF. In nucleotides, the CDR3 is TGTGCCAGCAGCGTAGCCGGGTATAGCACAGATACGCAGTATTTT.

This clone was counted between two and nine times. The gene calls are TRBV28 and TRBJ2-7; 7 nucleotides agree with TRBD1. The CDR3 contains 13 residues. CDR1 MDHEN and CDR2 SYDVKM come from the germline V gene. Unmatched junction bases numbered 4, after V lost 5 bases and J lost 3 bases. The CDR3 protein is CASSPGQSYEQYF. The CDR3 DNA follows: TGTGCCAGCAGTCCGGGACAGAGCTACGAGCAGTACTTC.

This chain uses TRBV28 with TRBJ1-4; 9 bases match TRBD1. Germline CDR1 MDHEN, CDR2 SYDVKM. The CDR3 is 17 residues long. Unmatched junction bases numbered 9, after V lost 4 bases and J lost 3 bases. This chain's CDR3 is CASSSTTGGVANEKLFF. CDR3 DNA sequence: TGTGCCAGCAGTTCTACAACAGGGGGCGTAGCTAATGAAAAACTGTTTTTT.

The chain recombines TRBV27 with TRBJ2-7; 11 positions match TRBD2. CDR1 MNHEY and CDR2 SMNVEV come from the germline V gene (reference sequence). The J segment lost 3 bases and the V segment lost 0 bases, leaving 1 base of the junction unmatched. CDR3 length: 15 amino acids. The CDR3: CASSLSGLAGYEQYF. In DNA form, the CDR3 reads TGTGCCAGCAGTTTATCCGGACTAGCGGGCTACGAGCAGTACTTC.

This chain uses TRBV7-9 with TRBJ2-1; 9 positions match TRBD2. The junction had 12 bases not matched to a gene; V was cut back by 6 bases and J by 9 bases. The CDR3 length is 15 residues. Germline loops: CDR1 SEHNR, CDR2 FQNEAQ (reference sequence). CDR3 DNA: TGTGCCAGCAGAGATGCTAGCGGGACGAGTCTTGAGCAGTTCTTC. As protein: CASRDASGTSLEQFF.

V and J are TRBV7-2 and TRBJ2-7; 9 bases map to TRBD2. This CDR3 is built from 14 residues. From germline, CDR1 is SGHTA and CDR2 FQGNSA. After removal of 8 bases from V and 2 bases from J, the junction contained 7 bases not matched to a gene. CDR3 sequence reads: CASGSSGITYEQYF. The CDR3 bases are TGTGCCAGCGGTTCTAGCGGGATAACCTACGAGCAGTACTTC.

J is TRBJ2-1 and V is TRBV4-1, with D unclear. The CDR3 runs to 17 residues. V shed 0 bases and J shed 3 bases, with 15 bases lying between them. CDR1 MGHRA and CDR2 YSYEKL come from the germline V gene. CDR3 in DNA: TGCGCCAGCAGCCAAGAACGTCTCCAGGAAAACTACAATGAGCAGTTCTTC. Amino acids: CASSQERLQENYNEQFF.

This chain links TRBV5-1 with TRBJ2-4; 9 bases line up with TRBD2. Germline V gene data show CDR1 as SGHRS and CDR2 as YFSETQ. Trimming took 8 bases from V and 8 from J; bases not matched to a gene: 8. The CDR3 totals 13 residues. CDR3: CASSPSGTDIQYF. The DNA for the CDR3 is TGCGCCAGTAGCCCTAGCGGGACTGACATTCAGTACTTC.

This clone occurred once. Additional DNA sequences in this sample encode the identical CDR3. The rearrangement uses TRBV5-6 and TRBJ2-2, with 10 positions matching TRBD2. V trimming: 0 bases; J trimming: 8 bases; junction bases outside the gene matches: 7. The CDR3 sequence is 16 residues long. The germline CDR1 and CDR2 sequences are SGHDT and YYEEEE. The CDR3 DNA sequence: TGTGCCAGCAGCTTGGACCTAGCGGGGGTCACTGGGGAGCTGTTTTTT. Translating it yields CASSLDLAGVTGELFF.

The V and J genes are TRBV9 and TRBJ2-3; no definite D call. The ends were cut back, 4 bases at V and 0 bases at J, with 12 bases in the middle. This CDR3 has 15 amino acids. Germline loops: CDR1 SGDLS, CDR2 YYNGEE. The CDR3 sequence is CASSPQSRSTDTQYF. DNA of the CDR3: TGTGCCAGCAGCCCGCAATCCCGGAGCACAGATACGCAGTATTTT. Complete variable domain (other parts from reference TRBV9 and TRBJ2-3): DSGVTQTPKHLITATGQRVTLRCSPRSGDLSVYWYQQSLDQGLQFLIQYYNGEERAKGNILERFSAQQFPDLHSELNLSSLELGDSALYFCASSPQSRSTDTQYFGPGTRLTVL.

DNA for the CDR3: TGCGCCAGCAGCAGGGGACTAGCGTCCTACAATGAGCAGTTCTTC. Translation gives CASSRGLASYNEQFF. The chain couples TRBV5-1 to TRBJ2-1, with 10 bases fitting TRBD2. The ends lost 4 bases at V and 1 base at J; junction bases unmatched: 2. This CDR3 contains 15 residues. Germline CDR1 is SGHRS and CDR2 is YFSETQ. Full variable domain (outside the CDR3, taken from reference TRBV5-1 and TRBJ2-1): KAGVTQTPRYLIKTRGQQVTLSCSPISGHRSVSWYQQTPGQGLQFLFEYFSETQRNKGNFPGRFSGRQFSNSRSEMNVSTLELGDSALYLCASSRGLASYNEQFFGPGTRLTVL.

The chain uses TRBV6-5 and TRBJ2-1; D possibly corresponds to TRBD2 (6 bases). This CDR3 is 15 amino acids long. The V end was cut by 0 bases, the J end by 4 bases, with 10 bases between. Looked up from germline, CDR1 is MNHEY and CDR2 is SVGAGI. The CDR3 DNA is TGTGCCAGCAGTTACTCGAGTAGCGGATACAATGAGCAGTTCTTC. It encodes CASSYSSSGYNEQFF.

The chain is built from TRBV28 and TRBJ2-3; TRBD1 matches at 8 bases. The CDR3 has 14 amino acids. Germline CDR1 reads MDHEN; CDR2 reads SYDVKM. V lost 3 bases and J lost 4; bases outside the gene matches: 3. The CDR3 protein is CASSLAQGADTQYF. CDR3 coding DNA: TGTGCCAGCAGTTTGGCACAGGGGGCAGATACGCAGTATTTT. The whole variable domain, filled in from reference TRBV28 and TRBJ2-3, reads DVKVTQSSRYLVKRTGEKVFLECVQDMDHENMFWYRQDPGLGLRLIYFSYDVKMKEKGDIPEGYSVSREKKERFSLILESASTNQTSMYLCASSLAQGADTQYFGPGTRLTVL.

The chain carries TRBV27 and TRBJ1-4, with a weak D call TRBD1 (5 bases). This CDR3 spans 14 amino acids. The germline CDR1 and CDR2 sequences are MNHEY and SMNVEV (reference sequence). Trimming took off 3 bases at V and 7 bases at J, with 12 bases between the two ends. CDR3 in amino acids: CASSLGSGSEKLFF. CDR3 nucleotides: TGTGCCAGCAGTTTGGGGTCAGGGTCTGAAAAACTGTTTTTT.

This rearrangement joins TRBV16 to TRBJ1-2; TRBD1 aligns across 8 bases. The V gene's germline CDR1 is KGHSY and CDR2 FQNENV. The length of the CDR3 is 15 residues. The junction had 6 bases not matched to a gene; V was cut back by 0 bases and J by 6 bases. CDR3 sequence: CASSQSRQGLDGYTF. DNA of the CDR3: TGTGCCAGCAGCCAATCACGACAGGGGCTCGATGGCTACACCTTC.

The gene calls are TRBV6-5 and TRBJ2-7, with TRBD2 matching 8 bases. CDR3 length: 12 residues. Germline V lookup: CDR1 MNHEY, CDR2 SVGAGI. The junction had 0 bases not matched to a gene; V was cut back by 6 bases and J by 2 bases. CDR3 nucleotide sequence: TGTGCCAGCAGGCGGGGGGCCTACGAGCAGTACTTC. Amino acids: CASRRGAYEQYF.

V gene TRBV5-1 combines with J gene TRBJ2-7, with 8 bases identical to TRBD2. The CDR3 contains 15 residues. Unmatched junction bases numbered 2, after V lost 0 bases and J lost 0 bases. CDR1 and CDR2 from the germline V gene are SGHRS and YFSETQ. Here the CDR3 reads CASSLGSGASYEQYF. CDR3 sequence (DNA): TGCGCCAGCAGCTTGGGTAGCGGGGCCTCCTACGAGCAGTACTTC.

The rearrangement uses TRBV2 and TRBJ2-3, with 8 bases fitting TRBD2. The germline CDR1 and CDR2 sequences are SNHLY and FYNNEI. This CDR3 is built from 14 residues. The trim removed 7 bases at V and 3 bases at J, leaving 6 bases unmatched. The CDR3 DNA sequence: TGTGCCAGCACAAGAAGCGGGAGTACAGATACGCAGTATTTT. It is translated as CASTRSGSTDTQYF. Full variable domain (outside the CDR3, taken from reference TRBV2 and TRBJ2-3): EPEVTQTPSHQVTQMGQEVILRCVPISNHLYFYWYRQILGQKVEFLVSFYNNEISEKSEIFDDQFSVERPDGSNFTLKIRSTKLEDSAMYFCASTRSGSTDTQYFGPGTRLTVL.

The chain joins TRBV2 to TRBJ1-2; 7 nucleotides align to TRBD1. CDR1 is SNHLY, CDR2 FYNNEI, per germline. Trimming removed 7 bases from V and 0 bases from J; junction bases left unmatched: 8. This CDR3 is built from 15 residues. CDR3: CASKGTEDSNYGYTF. The DNA for the CDR3 is TGTGCCAGCAAAGGGACAGAAGACTCTAACTATGGCTACACCTTC.

The rearrangement joins TRBV28 to TRBJ1-5; tentatively, D is TRBD1 (6 bases). The V end was cut by 4 bases, the J end by 3 bases, with 13 bases between. CDR1 and CDR2 from the germline V gene are MDHEN and SYDVKM. CDR3 length equals 15 residues. CDR3 sequence (DNA): TGTGCCAGCAGTTCCCCTCGGGACAACAATCAGCCCCAGCATTTT. It yields the protein CASSSPRDNNQPQHF.

The V and J genes are TRBV11-2 and TRBJ2-1; D is perhaps TRBD2 (5 bases). Germline-derived CDR1 and CDR2 are SGHAT and FQNNGV. This CDR3 contains 16 residues. Trimming pared 0 bases from V and 3 bases from J, leaving 12 bases between. CDR3 residues: CASSLDREYGYNEQFF. The CDR3 bases are TGTGCCAGCAGCTTAGACCGGGAATACGGCTACAATGAGCAGTTCTTC.

The chain uses TRBV15 and TRBJ1-5; no reliable D call. The ends were cut back, 0 bases at V and 6 bases at J, with 9 bases in the middle. The germline V gene encodes CDR1 LNHNV and CDR2 YYDKDF (reference sequence). CDR3 length equals 14 residues. CDR3 nucleotide sequence: TGTGCCACCAGCAGAGATGGTGCGGGTCAGCCCCAGCATTTT. The encoded protein is CATSRDGAGQPQHF.

The CDR3 here is CAWRSGTGAGNEQFF. Written as DNA, the CDR3 is TGTGCCTGGAGGTCAGGGACAGGAGCGGGGAATGAGCAGTTCTTC. This chain connects TRBV30 to TRBJ2-1; perhaps TRBD1 as D (8 bases). The V end was cut by 3 bases, the J end by 7 bases, with 19 bases between. Per germline, CDR1 GTSNPN and CDR2 SVGIG (reference sequence). There are 15 residues in the CDR3.

The V call is TRBV7-9, the J call TRBJ2-5, with TRBD1 as a possible D gene (5 bases). The CDR3 totals 15 residues. V was clipped by 5 bases and J by 1 base, with 14 bases between them. Germline V gives CDR1 SEHNR, CDR2 FQNEAQ (reference sequence). The CDR3 spells CASSPLLDSQETQYF. The DNA of the CDR3 is TGTGCCAGCAGCCCGCTCCTAGACAGCCAAGAGACCCAGTACTTC.